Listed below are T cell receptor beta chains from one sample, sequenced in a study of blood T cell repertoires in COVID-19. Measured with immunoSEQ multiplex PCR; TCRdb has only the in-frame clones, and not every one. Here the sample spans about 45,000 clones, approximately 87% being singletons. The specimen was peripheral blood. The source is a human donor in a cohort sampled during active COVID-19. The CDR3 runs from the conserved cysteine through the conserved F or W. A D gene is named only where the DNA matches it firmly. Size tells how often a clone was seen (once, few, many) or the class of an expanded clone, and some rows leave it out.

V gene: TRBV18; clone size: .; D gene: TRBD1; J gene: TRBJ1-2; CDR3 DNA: TGTGCCAGCTCACCCCCACAGGGGATTACCTATGGCTACACCTTC; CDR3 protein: CASSPPQGITYGYTF
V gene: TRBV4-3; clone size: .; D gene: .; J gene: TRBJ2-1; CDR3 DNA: TGCGCCAGCAGCCTTGAATGGACTGCTAGCAATGAGCAGTTCTTC; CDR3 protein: CASSLEWTASNEQFF
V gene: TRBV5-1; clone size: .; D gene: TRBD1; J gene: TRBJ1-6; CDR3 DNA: TGCGCCAGCAGCTCCATGGACAGGTCTGCCTATAATTCACCCCTCCACTTT; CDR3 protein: CASSSMDRSAYNSPLHF
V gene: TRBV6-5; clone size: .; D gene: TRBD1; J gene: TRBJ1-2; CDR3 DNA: TGTGCCAGCAGGGACAGGCCCCGTGGCTACACCTTC; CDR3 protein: CASRDRPRGYTF
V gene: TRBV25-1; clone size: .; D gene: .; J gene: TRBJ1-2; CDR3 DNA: TGTGCCAGCAGTGACCCCTATGGAGCTAACTATGGCTACACCTTC; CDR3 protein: CASSDPYGANYGYTF
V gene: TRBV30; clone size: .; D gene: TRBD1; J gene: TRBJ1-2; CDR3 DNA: TGTGCCTGGAGCCCGGGACAGAATTTCTATGGCTACACCTTC; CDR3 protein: CAWSPGQNFYGYTF
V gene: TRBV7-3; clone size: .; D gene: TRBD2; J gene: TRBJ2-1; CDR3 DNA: TGTGCCAGCAGGTCCGGACTAGCGGGGCACAATGAGCAGTTCTTC; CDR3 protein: CASRSGLAGHNEQFF
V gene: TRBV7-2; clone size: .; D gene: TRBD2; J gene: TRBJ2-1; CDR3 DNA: TGTGCCAGCAGATCTAAGAGCGGGGGGGCCTACAATGAGCAGTTCTTC; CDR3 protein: CASRSKSGGAYNEQFF
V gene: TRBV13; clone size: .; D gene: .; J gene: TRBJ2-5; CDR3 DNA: TGTGCCAGCAGCTTAGGGACCAGGGAGACCCAGTACTTC; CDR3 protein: CASSLGTRETQYF
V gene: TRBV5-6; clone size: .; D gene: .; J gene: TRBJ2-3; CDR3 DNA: TGTGCCAGCAGCTCCCTTTACAGGGAAATGGGAACAGATACGCAGTATTTT; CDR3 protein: CASSSLYREMGTDTQYF
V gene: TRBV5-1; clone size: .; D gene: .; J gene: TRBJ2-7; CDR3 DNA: TGCGCCAGCAGCCCTGGACAGATCGGCTACGAGCAGTACTTC; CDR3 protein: CASSPGQIGYEQYF
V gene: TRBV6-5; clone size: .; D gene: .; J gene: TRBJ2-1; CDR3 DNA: TGTGCCAGCAGTTACGGAGGGAATGAGCAGTTCTTC; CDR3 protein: CASSYGGNEQFF
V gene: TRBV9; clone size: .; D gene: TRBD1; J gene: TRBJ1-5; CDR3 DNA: TGTGCCAGCAGCGTAGCTGGACAGGGAAATCAGCCCCAGCATTTT; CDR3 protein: CASSVAGQGNQPQHF
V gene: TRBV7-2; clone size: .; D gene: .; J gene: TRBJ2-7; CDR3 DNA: TGTGCCAGCAGCGGCCCCGGGACTCCCTACGAGCAGTACTTC; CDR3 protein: CASSGPGTPYEQYF
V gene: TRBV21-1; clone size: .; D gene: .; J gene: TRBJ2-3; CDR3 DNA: TGTGCCAGCAGCAAACTGGAAGCGACAGGGCAATCGGAGGGTACGCAGTATTTT; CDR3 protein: CASSKLEATGQSEGTQYF
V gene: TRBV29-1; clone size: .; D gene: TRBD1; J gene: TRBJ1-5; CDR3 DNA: TGCAGCGTGGGGACAGGGGTCAATCAGCCCCAGCATTTT; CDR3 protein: CSVGTGVNQPQHF
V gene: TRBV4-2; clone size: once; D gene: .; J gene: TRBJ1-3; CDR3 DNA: TGTGCCAGCAGCCAAGATGGTCCCCGCGAGCTCTCTGGAAACACCATATATTTT; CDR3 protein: CASSQDGPRELSGNTIYF
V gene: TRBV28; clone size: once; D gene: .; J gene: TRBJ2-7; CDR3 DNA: TGTGCCAGCAGCCTCCCGTACAGTAGGGAGCAGTACTTC; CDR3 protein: CASSLPYSREQYF
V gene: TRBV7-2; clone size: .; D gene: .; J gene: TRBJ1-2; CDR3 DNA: TGTGCCAGCAGCTTAGCCCCCCTAGTGGTCCGGAAGCAGGGTTTTGGACACTATGGCTACACCTTC; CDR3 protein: CASSLAPLVVRKQGFGHYGYTF
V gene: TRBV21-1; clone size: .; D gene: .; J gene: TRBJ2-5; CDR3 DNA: TGTGCCAGAAGGGGGGGGTATCGAGAGACCCAGTACTTC; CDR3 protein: CARRGGYRETQYF
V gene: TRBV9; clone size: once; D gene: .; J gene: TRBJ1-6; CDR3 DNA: TGTGCCAGCAGCGATGAGGATTCACCCCTCCACTTT; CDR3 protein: CASSDEDSPLHF
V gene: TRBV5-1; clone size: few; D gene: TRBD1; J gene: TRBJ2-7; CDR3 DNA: TGCGCCAGCAGCACTTCCGGGACAGGGGGCAACGAGCAGTACTTC; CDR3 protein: CASSTSGTGGNEQYF
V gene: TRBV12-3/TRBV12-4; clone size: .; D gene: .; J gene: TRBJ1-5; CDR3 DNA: TGTGCCAGCAGTAACAGGAGCAATCAGCCCCAGCATTTT; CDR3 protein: CASSNRSNQPQHF
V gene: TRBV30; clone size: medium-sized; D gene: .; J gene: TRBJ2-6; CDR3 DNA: TGTGCCTGGGTGCGTGACAACTCTGGGGCCAACGTCCTGACTTTC; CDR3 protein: CAWVRDNSGANVLTF
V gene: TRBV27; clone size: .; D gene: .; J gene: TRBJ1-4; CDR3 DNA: TGTGCCAGCAGTTTTAAGGGCGGGGTGTATGATGAAAAACTGTTTTTT; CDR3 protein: CASSFKGGVYDEKLFF
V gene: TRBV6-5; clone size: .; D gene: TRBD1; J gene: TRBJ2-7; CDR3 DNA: TGTGCCAGCCGACAGGACACAGGGGGGAGTGAGCAGTACTTC; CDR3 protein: CASRQDTGGSEQYF
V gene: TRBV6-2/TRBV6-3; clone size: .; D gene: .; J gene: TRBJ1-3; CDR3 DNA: TGTGCCGGCAGTTACTCGAGGTATTCTGGAAACACCATATATTTT; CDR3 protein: CAGSYSRYSGNTIYF
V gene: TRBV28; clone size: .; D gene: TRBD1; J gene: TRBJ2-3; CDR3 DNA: TGTGCCAGCAGTTTGCTTAGGACAGGGGACAGCACAGATACGCAGTATTTT; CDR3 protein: CASSLLRTGDSTDTQYF
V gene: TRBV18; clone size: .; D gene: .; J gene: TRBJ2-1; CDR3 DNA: TGTGCCAGCTCACCATCAGCAGGGGGGTTGAATGAGCAGTTCTTC; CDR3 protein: CASSPSAGGLNEQFF
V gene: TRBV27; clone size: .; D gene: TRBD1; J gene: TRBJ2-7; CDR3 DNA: TGTGCCAGCAGAACCGGGACAGGGGCCTACGAGCAGTACTTC; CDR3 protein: CASRTGTGAYEQYF
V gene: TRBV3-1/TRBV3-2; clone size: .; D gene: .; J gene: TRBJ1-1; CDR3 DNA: TGTGCCAGCAGCTACCTCGGGGAGGGCGGCACTGAAGCTTTCTTT; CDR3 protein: CASSYLGEGGTEAFF
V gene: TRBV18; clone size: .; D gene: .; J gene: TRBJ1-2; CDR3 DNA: TGTGCCAGCTCACCGGAGGATGCCCTCTATGGCTACACCTTC; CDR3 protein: CASSPEDALYGYTF
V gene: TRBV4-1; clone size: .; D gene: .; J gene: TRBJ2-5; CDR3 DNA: TGCGCCAGCAGCCAAGAGGGGGCAGGGGAGACCCAGTACTTC; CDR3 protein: CASSQEGAGETQYF
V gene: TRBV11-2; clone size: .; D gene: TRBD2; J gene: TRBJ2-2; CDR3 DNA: TGTGCCAGCAGCGCTCGACTAGCGAGCACCGGGGAGCTGTTTTTT; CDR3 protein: CASSARLASTGELFF
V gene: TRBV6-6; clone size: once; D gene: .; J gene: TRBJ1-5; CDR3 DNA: TGTGCCAGCAATCCCGGGGGAACGGGAAATCAGCCCCAGCATTTT; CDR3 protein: CASNPGGTGNQPQHF
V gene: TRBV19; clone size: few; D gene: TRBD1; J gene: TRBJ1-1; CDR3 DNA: TGTGCCAGTAGACGAGACAGGGACACTGAAGCTTTCTTT; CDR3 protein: CASRRDRDTEAFF
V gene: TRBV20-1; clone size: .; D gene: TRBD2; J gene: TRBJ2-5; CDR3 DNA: TGCAGTGCTAGTGATGGGACTAGCGGGGCCAACCAAGAGACCCAGTACTTC; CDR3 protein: CSASDGTSGANQETQYF
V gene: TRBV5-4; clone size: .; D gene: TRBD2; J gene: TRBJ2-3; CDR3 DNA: TGTGCCAGCAGCTTTCGGCTAGCGGGGAGTGATACGCAGTATTTT; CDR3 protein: CASSFRLAGSDTQYF
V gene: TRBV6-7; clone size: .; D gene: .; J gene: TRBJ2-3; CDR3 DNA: TGTGCCAGCAGTTACCTAATATCTAGCACAGATACGCAGTATTTT; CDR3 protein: CASSYLISSTDTQYF
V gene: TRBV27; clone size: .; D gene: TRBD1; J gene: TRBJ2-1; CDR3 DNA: TGTGCCACGGCGACAGGGAGAAGCGAGCAGTTCTTC; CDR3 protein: CATATGRSEQFF
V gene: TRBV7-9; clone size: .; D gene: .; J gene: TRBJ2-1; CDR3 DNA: TGTGCCAGCAGAGCTACTTTGAGCTCCTACAATGAGCAGTTCTTC; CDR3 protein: CASRATLSSYNEQFF
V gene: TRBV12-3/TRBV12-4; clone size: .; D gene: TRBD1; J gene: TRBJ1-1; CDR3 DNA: TGTGCCAGCACCGGGACAGTTCACACTGAAGCTTTCTTT; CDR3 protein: CASTGTVHTEAFF
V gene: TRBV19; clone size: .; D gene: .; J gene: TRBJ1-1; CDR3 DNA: TGTGCCAGTAGTATTTACAGGGAAGAAGCTTTCTTT; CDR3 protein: CASSIYREEAFF
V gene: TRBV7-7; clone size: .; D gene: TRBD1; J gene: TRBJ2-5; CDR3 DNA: TGTGCTAGCAGCCTAAACAGGGGGCTGGGAGAGACCCAGTACTTC; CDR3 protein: CASSLNRGLGETQYF
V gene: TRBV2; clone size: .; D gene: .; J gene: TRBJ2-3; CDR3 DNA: TGTGCCAGCACGAGAACAGTCACAGATACGCAGTATTTT; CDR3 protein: CASTRTVTDTQYF
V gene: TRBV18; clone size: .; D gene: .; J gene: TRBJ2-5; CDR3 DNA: TGTGCCAGCTCACTCGCGGGGGCTCACCAAGAGACCCAGTACTTC; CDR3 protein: CASSLAGAHQETQYF
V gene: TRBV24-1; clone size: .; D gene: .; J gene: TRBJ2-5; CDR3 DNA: TGTGCCACCAGTGATTCTCGTGGTGAAAGATCGGGTTTGGGCCAGTACTTC; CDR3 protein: CATSDSRGERSGLGQYF
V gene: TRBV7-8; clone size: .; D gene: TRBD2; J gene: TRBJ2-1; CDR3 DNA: TGTGCCAGCAGCCCCGGGGGGGTATCCTACAATGAGCAGTTCTTC; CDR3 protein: CASSPGGVSYNEQFF
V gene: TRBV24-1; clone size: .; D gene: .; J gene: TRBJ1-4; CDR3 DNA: TGTGCCACCAGTGATCCCCGGGTTGGGGAAAAACTGTTTTTT; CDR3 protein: CATSDPRVGEKLFF
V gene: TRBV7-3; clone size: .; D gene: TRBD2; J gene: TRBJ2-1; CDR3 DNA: TGTGCCAGCGCGGCTATGGCGGGGGAGTCCTACAATGAGCAGTTCTTC; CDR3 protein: CASAAMAGESYNEQFF
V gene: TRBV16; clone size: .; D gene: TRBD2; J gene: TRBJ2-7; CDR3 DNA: TGTGCCAGCAGCGAGACTAGCGGAAGCTACGAGCAGTACTTC; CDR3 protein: CASSETSGSYEQYF
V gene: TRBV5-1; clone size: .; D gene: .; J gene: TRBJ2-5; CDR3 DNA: TGCGCCAGCAGCTTGATGGGGGCCGGAGAGACCCAGTACTTC; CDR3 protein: CASSLMGAGETQYF
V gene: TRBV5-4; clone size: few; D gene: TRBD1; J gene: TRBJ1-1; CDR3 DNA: TGTGCCAGCAAGAGAGGGGGCATGAACACTGAAGCTTTCTTT; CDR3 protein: CASKRGGMNTEAFF
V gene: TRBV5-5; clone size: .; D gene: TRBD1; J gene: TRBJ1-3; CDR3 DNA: TGTGCCAGCAGACCTACAGGGGTAGCCGGAAACACCATATATTTT; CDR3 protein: CASRPTGVAGNTIYF